Below, 30 T cell receptor beta chains from the same sample are listed, as sequenced in a study of CD8 T cells in ankylosing spondylitis. General study findings and limits: A TCR beta motif of several highly homologous variants seemed to mark ankylosing spondylitis blood.

TCRdb reanalysed the 5' RACE reads using MiXCR and keeps one entry per CDR3 protein. This table has about 750,000 distinct CDR3 sequences, around a fifth appearing once. No antigen has been identified for these receptors. Input material: blood, either unsorted or a sorted T cell fraction (not recorded which). The receptors were sampled from a male donor with ankylosing spondylitis.

The count of this clonotype is one. This chain connects TRBV18 to TRBJ2-5, with D perhaps TRBD2 (6 bases). Germline-derived CDR1 and CDR2 are KGHSH and LQKENI. Deletions cut 3 bases from V and 7 bases from J, with 12 bases between. The CDR3 spans 13 residues. CDR3 nucleotides: TGTGCCAGCTCACCGCGACTAGAGGGGACCCAGTACTTC. Protein sequence: CASSPRLEGTQYF.

V and J are TRBV6-1 and TRBJ1-3, with a weak D call TRBD1 (6 bases). The CDR3 covers 14 residues. Germline values: CDR1 MNHNS, CDR2 SASEGT. V was clipped by 7 bases and J by 1 base, with 11 bases between them. CDR3 in DNA: TGTGCCAGCACCGAGGGGGATTCTGGAAACACCATATATTTT. Translating gives CASTEGDSGNTIYF.

This clonotype was recorded a few times. V and J are TRBV28 and TRBJ2-3, with TRBD1 identical over 12 bases. The CDR3 loop spans 15 amino acids. V gave up 6 bases and J gave up 5 bases; unmatched junction bases: 6. Germline V gene data show CDR1 as MDHEN and CDR2 as SYDVKM. CDR3 nucleotide sequence: TGTGCCAGCAGCCCCGGGACAGGGGGCAGAGATACGCAGTATTTT. It specifies CASSPGTGGRDTQYF.

This clonotype has only a few counts. The rearrangement uses TRBV11-2 and TRBJ2-3; the D is unclear. Between the trimmed V and J ends, which lost 2 bases and 5 bases, there was a span of 17 bases. The CDR3 is made up of 16 amino acids. CDR1 and CDR2 from the germline V gene are SGHAT and FQNNGV. The CDR3 DNA reads TGTGCCAGCAGCTTACTTTTAGGGCCAGGCGGAGATACGCAGTATTTT. This codes for CASSLLLGPGGDTQYF. Variable domain in full (rest from reference TRBV11-2 and TRBJ2-3): EAGVAQSPRYKIIEKRQSVAFWCNPISGHATLYWYQQILGQGPKLLIQFQNNGVVDDSQLPKDRFSAERLKGVDSTLKIQPAKLEDSAVYLCASSLLLGPGGDTQYFGPGTRLTVL.

The chain has TRBV5-1 and TRBJ2-5; 7 positions match TRBD1. This CDR3 contains 15 residues. The germline gives CDR1 SGHRS, CDR2 YFSETQ. J lost 5 bases, V lost 4 bases, and 11 bases had no gene match. CDR3 sequence (DNA): TGCGCCAGCAGCAAACAGACAGGGAATGGGGAGACCCAGTACTTC. Its protein product is CASSKQTGNGETQYF.

The sample holds a few counts of this clonotype. The chain couples TRBV27 to TRBJ2-7, with TRBD2 identical over 7 bases. The CDR3 is 14 amino acids. Germline V gives CDR1 MNHEY, CDR2 SMNVEV (reference sequence). Losses at the gene ends were 2 bases for V and 7 bases for J; bases not matched to a gene: 8. The CDR3 region has the DNA TGTGCCAGCAGTTTAGTTGCGGGAGAGGATGAGCAGTACTTC. It encodes CASSLVAGEDEQYF.

This clonotype was counted a few times. The rearrangement joins TRBV6-5 to TRBJ2-1; D remains unclear. The CDR3 extends over 13 amino acids. V shed 2 bases and J shed 9 bases, with 11 bases lying between them. The V gene's germline CDR1 is MNHEY and CDR2 SVGAGI. CDR3 region: CASSYEVAGEQFF. The DNA for the CDR3 is TGTGCCAGCAGTTACGAGGTTGCTGGTGAGCAGTTCTTC.

This clonotype was found a few times. This sequence joins TRBV20-1 and TRBJ1-1; no clear D. Germline CDR1 DFQATT, CDR2 SNEGSKA (reference sequence). With 5 bases removed from V and 1 base from J, the gap between germline ends came to 14 bases. This CDR3 comprises 14 residues. CDR3 region: CSAVTRLQNTEAFF. CDR3 DNA sequence: TGCAGTGCTGTAACGCGTCTACAGAACACTGAAGCTTTCTTT.

The rearrangement joins TRBV7-2 to TRBJ2-2; 9 positions match TRBD2. CDR3 length: 16 amino acids. Germline V lookup: CDR1 SGHTA, CDR2 FQGNSA. V lost 5 bases to trimming and J lost 6 bases; unmatched junction nucleotides: 10. The CDR3 bases are TGTGCCAGCAGCCTCCAAAGCGGGGGGCGATCCGGGGAGCTGTTTTTT. As protein: CASSLQSGGRSGELFF.

The chain combines TRBV7-2 with TRBJ1-2, with 8 bases that match TRBD1. Germline CDR1 and CDR2: SGHTA and FQGNSA. The CDR3 extends over 15 amino acids. After removal of 5 bases from V and 2 bases from J, the junction contained 7 bases not matched to a gene. The CDR3 nucleotides read TGTGCCAGCAGCCCGTGGACAGGGTTAAACTATGGCTACACCTTC. Protein sequence: CASSPWTGLNYGYTF.

This clonotype has a handful of counts. V gene TRBV2 combines with J gene TRBJ1-1, with D perhaps matching TRBD1 (6 bases). Germline assignment: CDR1 SNHLY and CDR2 FYNNEI. Trimming took 8 bases from V and 4 from J, leaving 20 bases between them. The CDR3 extends over 15 amino acids. CDR3 loop: CASRKQGEVGTEAFF. The CDR3 DNA sequence: TGTGCCAGCCGGAAACAGGGAGAAGTTGGCACTGAAGCTTTCTTT.

This clonotype was seen a single time. J is TRBJ2-7 and V is TRBV14; 7 nucleotides match TRBD2. The CDR3 is 16 residues long. After removal of 4 bases from V and 4 bases from J, the junction contained 13 bases not matched to a gene. CDR1 and CDR2 (germline): SGHDN, FVKESK. The CDR3: CASSPKPVGGWYEQYF. DNA of the CDR3: TGTGCCAGCAGCCCCAAGCCAGTCGGGGGGTGGTACGAGCAGTACTTC.

The chain couples TRBV7-9 to TRBJ1-2, with D hard to call. Trimming left V 2 bases short and J 0 bases short, with 13 bases between. The CDR3 contains 16 residues. CDR1 SEHNR and CDR2 FQNEAQ come from the germline V gene (reference sequence). In nucleotides, the CDR3 is TGTGCCAGCAGCTTAATTGGCGAGAGGACTAACTATGGCTACACCTTC. Translated, it gives CASSLIGERTNYGYTF.

This chain joins TRBV7-2 and TRBJ2-7, with D possibly called TRBD1 or TRBD2 (5 bases each). V was clipped by 1 base and J by 4 bases, with 11 bases between them. Germline CDR1 and CDR2: SGHTA and FQGNSA. The length of the CDR3 is 14 residues. The CDR3 DNA follows: TGTGCCAGCAGCTTAGGAGGGGAGTTATACGAGCAGTACTTC. Translated, it gives CASSLGGELYEQYF.

The chain employs TRBV6-5 and TRBJ2-2, with D possibly being TRBD1 or TRBD2 (6 bases each). The CDR3 totals 16 residues. From germline, CDR1 is MNHEY and CDR2 SVGAGI. The V end lost 0 bases, the J end lost 2 bases, and 10 bases lay between the germline ends. Written as DNA, the CDR3 is TGTGCCAGCAGTTACTCGCTGGGGGGCAACACCGGGGAGCTGTTTTTT. As protein: CASSYSLGGNTGELFF.

CDR3: CAISARDRGHETQYF. Here the CDR3 DNA reads TGTGCCATCAGCGCCCGGGACAGGGGACACGAGACCCAGTACTTC. This rearrangement joins TRBV10-3 to TRBJ2-5; 10 bases map to TRBD1. The V gene end was trimmed by 6 bases and the J gene end by 5 bases; junction bases not matched to a gene: 9. This CDR3 is built from 15 residues. CDR1 is ENHRY and CDR2 is SYGVKD in the germline V gene.

The chain carries TRBV28 and TRBJ2-3; 8 nucleotides match TRBD2. The CDR3 length is 14 residues. Unmatched junction bases numbered 9, after V lost 8 bases and J lost 5 bases. The germline V gene encodes CDR1 MDHEN and CDR2 SYDVKM. Here the CDR3 DNA reads TGTGCCAGCGGGGGGGGCCTAGCGGGAGATACGCAGTATTTT. As protein: CASGGGLAGDTQYF.

This chain uses TRBV6-2 or TRBV6-3 with TRBJ2-2; maybe TRBD1 (6 bases). Trimming stripped 5 bases from V and 8 bases from J, with 15 bases between. This CDR3 is 14 amino acids long. Germline assignment: CDR1 MNHEY and CDR2 SVGEGT. CDR3 region: CASSTQGPRGELFF. The CDR3 DNA is TGTGCCAGCAGTACCCAGGGGCCCAGAGGGGAGCTGTTTTTT.

This clonotype was recorded a few times. V usage is TRBV25-1 and J usage is TRBJ1-1; the D gene is possibly TRBD1 (5 bases). Trimming took off 3 bases at V and 4 bases at J, with 15 bases between the two ends. The length of the CDR3 is 15 residues. From germline, CDR1 is MGHDK and CDR2 SYGVNS. CDR3 in amino acids: CASSERRGGFTEAFF. CDR3 bases: TGTGCCAGCAGTGAGCGTAGGGGCGGATTCACTGAAGCTTTCTTT.

The chain couples TRBV7-8 to TRBJ1-1; a weak D match, TRBD1 (5 bases). Trimming took 1 base from V and 3 from J, leaving 18 bases between them. The CDR3 consists of 17 residues. From germline, CDR1 is SGHVS and CDR2 FQNEAQ. The CDR3 nucleotides read TGTGCCAGCAGCTTAGATTGGGGGTCAAGGGCGGACACTGAAGCTTTCTTT. Amino acids: CASSLDWGSRADTEAFF.

The chain links TRBV4-1 to TRBJ2-7, with TRBD1 matching 12 bases. The CDR3 spans 15 residues. Germline values: CDR1 MGHRA, CDR2 YSYEKL. Trimming removed 0 bases from V and 5 bases from J; junction bases left unmatched: 2. The CDR3 sequence: CASSQEGQGADEQYF. The DNA of the CDR3 is TGCGCCAGCAGCCAAGAGGGACAGGGGGCCGACGAGCAGTACTTC.

This clonotype was counted a few times. The chain employs TRBV30 and TRBJ1-5; 7 bases are shared with TRBD1. This CDR3 is 14 amino acids long. Per the germline V gene, CDR1 is GTSNPN and CDR2 is SVGIG (reference sequence). With 0 bases clipped from V and 1 base from J, the junction kept 0 bases outside the gene matches. The CDR3: CAWSVGQSNQPQHF. The CDR3 DNA reads TGTGCCTGGAGTGTGGGACAGAGCAATCAGCCCCAGCATTTT.

The sample holds a few counts of this clonotype. The chain joins TRBV29-1 to TRBJ2-1, with TRBD2 matching over 9 bases. The junction had 10 bases not matched to a gene; V was cut back by 1 base and J by 9 bases. The CDR3 covers 15 residues. Germline V gives CDR1 SQVTM, CDR2 ANQGSEA. This chain's CDR3 is CSVEGTSVVISEQFF. DNA for the CDR3: TGCAGCGTTGAAGGGACTAGCGTAGTAATCAGTGAGCAGTTCTTC.

This clonotype has more than one count but fewer than ten. This chain joins TRBV12-3 or TRBV12-4 and TRBJ2-2, with a possible D match to TRBD1 (5 bases). The CDR3 runs to 14 residues. The V end lost 6 bases, the J end lost 0 bases, and 8 bases lay between the germline ends. The chain's CDR3 is CASRPQANTGELFF. CDR3 nucleotides: TGTGCCAGCAGGCCACAGGCGAACACCGGGGAGCTGTTTTTT.

The rearrangement joins TRBV7-9 to TRBJ1-1; D gene uncertain. The V end was cut by 8 bases, the J end by 8 bases, with 15 bases between. The CDR3 is 12 residues long. Germline-derived CDR1 and CDR2 are SEHNR and FQNEAQ (reference sequence). CDR3 region: CASSNPRMEAFF. The CDR3 bases are TGTGCCAGCTCGAACCCCAGGATGGAAGCTTTCTTT.

This clonotype was counted only a few times. As DNA, the CDR3 is TGTGCCAGCAGTGAAGACCGGGACAGCTATAGCAATCAGCCCCAGCATTTT. Protein sequence: CASSEDRDSYSNQPQHF. The chain couples TRBV6-1 to TRBJ1-5; 7 bases are shared with TRBD1. CDR3 size: 17 residues. From germline, CDR1 is MNHNS and CDR2 SASEGT. With 1 base clipped from V and 0 bases from J, the junction kept 6 bases outside the gene matches.

This clonotype has a handful of counts. This chain links TRBV5-6 with TRBJ2-7; no clear D gene. The CDR3 is 15 residues long. Germline CDR1 is SGHDT and CDR2 is YYEEEE. Trimming shortened V by 4 bases and J by 2 bases, and 16 bases separated the two germline ends. CDR3 coding DNA: TGTGCCAGCAGCCAGACACCTCTGAACCCCTACGAGCAGTACTTC. Amino acid sequence: CASSQTPLNPYEQYF.

The rearrangement uses TRBV11-2 and TRBJ1-2; D uncertain. V lost 0 bases to trimming and J lost 11 bases, with 13 bases between them. CDR3 length: 13 residues. Germline CDR1 reads SGHAT; CDR2 reads FQNNGV. The CDR3 region has the DNA TGTGCCAGCAGCTTAGAGGGTGGCCCGAGGTACACCTTC. Its translation: CASSLEGGPRYTF.

The CDR3 is CASSFGRGAGELFF. The CDR3 bases are TGCGCCAGCAGCTTCGGTCGGGGCGCCGGGGAGCTGTTTTTT. The chain employs TRBV5-1 and TRBJ2-2; D might be TRBD1 or TRBD2, each matching 5 bases. This CDR3 has 14 amino acids. The germline gives CDR1 SGHRS, CDR2 YFSETQ. V lost 2 bases and J 6 bases, leaving 11 bases between the germline ends. The variable domain in full, completed from reference TRBV5-1 and TRBJ2-2, reads KAGVTQTPRYLIKTRGQQVTLSCSPISGHRSVSWYQQTPGQGLQFLFEYFSETQRNKGNFPGRFSGRQFSNSRSEMNVSTLELGDSALYLCASSFGRGAGELFFGEGSRLTVL.

This clonotype was counted many times. V is TRBV28 and J is TRBJ2-5; D possibly corresponds to TRBD1 (5 bases). Germline V gene data show CDR1 as MDHEN and CDR2 as SYDVKM. V was trimmed by 6 bases and J by 13 bases, leaving 18 bases between them. The CDR3 is made up of 12 amino acids. In nucleotides, the CDR3 is TGTGCCAGCAGGATGAGACAGTCCAGGGCGTACTTC. Translated: CASRMRQSRAYF.